A single count supports the clone carrying this T cell receptor beta chain. CDR1 MGHRA and CDR2 YSYEKL come from the germline V gene. The ends were cut back, 0 bases at V and 0 bases at J, with 12 bases in the middle. There are 17 residues in the CDR3. These data belong to a study of blood T cell repertoires in COVID-19. For the study at large: COVID-19 samples, acute and convalescent, were from the United States, Italy and Spain. Sample material is recorded as cDNA or gDNA derived from T cells, B-cell-depleted T cells, or PBMCs.

Source study methods: Scientists estimated how many nucleated cells there were by amplifying reference gene primers. Generated by immunoSEQ multiplex PCR, the TCRdb table keeps only in-frame clones and is missing some. The V and J calls and the clone size are those of that table, but D and trimming were determined from the DNA. The table has 210,000 or so clones, around 90% seen once; the top ten hold approximately 1.2%. Sequencing input: peripheral blood. The TCR sequence derives from a man aged 25 to 40 with acute or convalescent COVID-19. The chain links TRBV4-1 to TRBJ1-3, with D uncertain. The DNA of the CDR3 is TGCGCCAGCAGCCAAGATTTTTCCACTAGCTCTGGAAACACCATATATTTT. It yields the protein CASSQDFSTSSGNTIYF.